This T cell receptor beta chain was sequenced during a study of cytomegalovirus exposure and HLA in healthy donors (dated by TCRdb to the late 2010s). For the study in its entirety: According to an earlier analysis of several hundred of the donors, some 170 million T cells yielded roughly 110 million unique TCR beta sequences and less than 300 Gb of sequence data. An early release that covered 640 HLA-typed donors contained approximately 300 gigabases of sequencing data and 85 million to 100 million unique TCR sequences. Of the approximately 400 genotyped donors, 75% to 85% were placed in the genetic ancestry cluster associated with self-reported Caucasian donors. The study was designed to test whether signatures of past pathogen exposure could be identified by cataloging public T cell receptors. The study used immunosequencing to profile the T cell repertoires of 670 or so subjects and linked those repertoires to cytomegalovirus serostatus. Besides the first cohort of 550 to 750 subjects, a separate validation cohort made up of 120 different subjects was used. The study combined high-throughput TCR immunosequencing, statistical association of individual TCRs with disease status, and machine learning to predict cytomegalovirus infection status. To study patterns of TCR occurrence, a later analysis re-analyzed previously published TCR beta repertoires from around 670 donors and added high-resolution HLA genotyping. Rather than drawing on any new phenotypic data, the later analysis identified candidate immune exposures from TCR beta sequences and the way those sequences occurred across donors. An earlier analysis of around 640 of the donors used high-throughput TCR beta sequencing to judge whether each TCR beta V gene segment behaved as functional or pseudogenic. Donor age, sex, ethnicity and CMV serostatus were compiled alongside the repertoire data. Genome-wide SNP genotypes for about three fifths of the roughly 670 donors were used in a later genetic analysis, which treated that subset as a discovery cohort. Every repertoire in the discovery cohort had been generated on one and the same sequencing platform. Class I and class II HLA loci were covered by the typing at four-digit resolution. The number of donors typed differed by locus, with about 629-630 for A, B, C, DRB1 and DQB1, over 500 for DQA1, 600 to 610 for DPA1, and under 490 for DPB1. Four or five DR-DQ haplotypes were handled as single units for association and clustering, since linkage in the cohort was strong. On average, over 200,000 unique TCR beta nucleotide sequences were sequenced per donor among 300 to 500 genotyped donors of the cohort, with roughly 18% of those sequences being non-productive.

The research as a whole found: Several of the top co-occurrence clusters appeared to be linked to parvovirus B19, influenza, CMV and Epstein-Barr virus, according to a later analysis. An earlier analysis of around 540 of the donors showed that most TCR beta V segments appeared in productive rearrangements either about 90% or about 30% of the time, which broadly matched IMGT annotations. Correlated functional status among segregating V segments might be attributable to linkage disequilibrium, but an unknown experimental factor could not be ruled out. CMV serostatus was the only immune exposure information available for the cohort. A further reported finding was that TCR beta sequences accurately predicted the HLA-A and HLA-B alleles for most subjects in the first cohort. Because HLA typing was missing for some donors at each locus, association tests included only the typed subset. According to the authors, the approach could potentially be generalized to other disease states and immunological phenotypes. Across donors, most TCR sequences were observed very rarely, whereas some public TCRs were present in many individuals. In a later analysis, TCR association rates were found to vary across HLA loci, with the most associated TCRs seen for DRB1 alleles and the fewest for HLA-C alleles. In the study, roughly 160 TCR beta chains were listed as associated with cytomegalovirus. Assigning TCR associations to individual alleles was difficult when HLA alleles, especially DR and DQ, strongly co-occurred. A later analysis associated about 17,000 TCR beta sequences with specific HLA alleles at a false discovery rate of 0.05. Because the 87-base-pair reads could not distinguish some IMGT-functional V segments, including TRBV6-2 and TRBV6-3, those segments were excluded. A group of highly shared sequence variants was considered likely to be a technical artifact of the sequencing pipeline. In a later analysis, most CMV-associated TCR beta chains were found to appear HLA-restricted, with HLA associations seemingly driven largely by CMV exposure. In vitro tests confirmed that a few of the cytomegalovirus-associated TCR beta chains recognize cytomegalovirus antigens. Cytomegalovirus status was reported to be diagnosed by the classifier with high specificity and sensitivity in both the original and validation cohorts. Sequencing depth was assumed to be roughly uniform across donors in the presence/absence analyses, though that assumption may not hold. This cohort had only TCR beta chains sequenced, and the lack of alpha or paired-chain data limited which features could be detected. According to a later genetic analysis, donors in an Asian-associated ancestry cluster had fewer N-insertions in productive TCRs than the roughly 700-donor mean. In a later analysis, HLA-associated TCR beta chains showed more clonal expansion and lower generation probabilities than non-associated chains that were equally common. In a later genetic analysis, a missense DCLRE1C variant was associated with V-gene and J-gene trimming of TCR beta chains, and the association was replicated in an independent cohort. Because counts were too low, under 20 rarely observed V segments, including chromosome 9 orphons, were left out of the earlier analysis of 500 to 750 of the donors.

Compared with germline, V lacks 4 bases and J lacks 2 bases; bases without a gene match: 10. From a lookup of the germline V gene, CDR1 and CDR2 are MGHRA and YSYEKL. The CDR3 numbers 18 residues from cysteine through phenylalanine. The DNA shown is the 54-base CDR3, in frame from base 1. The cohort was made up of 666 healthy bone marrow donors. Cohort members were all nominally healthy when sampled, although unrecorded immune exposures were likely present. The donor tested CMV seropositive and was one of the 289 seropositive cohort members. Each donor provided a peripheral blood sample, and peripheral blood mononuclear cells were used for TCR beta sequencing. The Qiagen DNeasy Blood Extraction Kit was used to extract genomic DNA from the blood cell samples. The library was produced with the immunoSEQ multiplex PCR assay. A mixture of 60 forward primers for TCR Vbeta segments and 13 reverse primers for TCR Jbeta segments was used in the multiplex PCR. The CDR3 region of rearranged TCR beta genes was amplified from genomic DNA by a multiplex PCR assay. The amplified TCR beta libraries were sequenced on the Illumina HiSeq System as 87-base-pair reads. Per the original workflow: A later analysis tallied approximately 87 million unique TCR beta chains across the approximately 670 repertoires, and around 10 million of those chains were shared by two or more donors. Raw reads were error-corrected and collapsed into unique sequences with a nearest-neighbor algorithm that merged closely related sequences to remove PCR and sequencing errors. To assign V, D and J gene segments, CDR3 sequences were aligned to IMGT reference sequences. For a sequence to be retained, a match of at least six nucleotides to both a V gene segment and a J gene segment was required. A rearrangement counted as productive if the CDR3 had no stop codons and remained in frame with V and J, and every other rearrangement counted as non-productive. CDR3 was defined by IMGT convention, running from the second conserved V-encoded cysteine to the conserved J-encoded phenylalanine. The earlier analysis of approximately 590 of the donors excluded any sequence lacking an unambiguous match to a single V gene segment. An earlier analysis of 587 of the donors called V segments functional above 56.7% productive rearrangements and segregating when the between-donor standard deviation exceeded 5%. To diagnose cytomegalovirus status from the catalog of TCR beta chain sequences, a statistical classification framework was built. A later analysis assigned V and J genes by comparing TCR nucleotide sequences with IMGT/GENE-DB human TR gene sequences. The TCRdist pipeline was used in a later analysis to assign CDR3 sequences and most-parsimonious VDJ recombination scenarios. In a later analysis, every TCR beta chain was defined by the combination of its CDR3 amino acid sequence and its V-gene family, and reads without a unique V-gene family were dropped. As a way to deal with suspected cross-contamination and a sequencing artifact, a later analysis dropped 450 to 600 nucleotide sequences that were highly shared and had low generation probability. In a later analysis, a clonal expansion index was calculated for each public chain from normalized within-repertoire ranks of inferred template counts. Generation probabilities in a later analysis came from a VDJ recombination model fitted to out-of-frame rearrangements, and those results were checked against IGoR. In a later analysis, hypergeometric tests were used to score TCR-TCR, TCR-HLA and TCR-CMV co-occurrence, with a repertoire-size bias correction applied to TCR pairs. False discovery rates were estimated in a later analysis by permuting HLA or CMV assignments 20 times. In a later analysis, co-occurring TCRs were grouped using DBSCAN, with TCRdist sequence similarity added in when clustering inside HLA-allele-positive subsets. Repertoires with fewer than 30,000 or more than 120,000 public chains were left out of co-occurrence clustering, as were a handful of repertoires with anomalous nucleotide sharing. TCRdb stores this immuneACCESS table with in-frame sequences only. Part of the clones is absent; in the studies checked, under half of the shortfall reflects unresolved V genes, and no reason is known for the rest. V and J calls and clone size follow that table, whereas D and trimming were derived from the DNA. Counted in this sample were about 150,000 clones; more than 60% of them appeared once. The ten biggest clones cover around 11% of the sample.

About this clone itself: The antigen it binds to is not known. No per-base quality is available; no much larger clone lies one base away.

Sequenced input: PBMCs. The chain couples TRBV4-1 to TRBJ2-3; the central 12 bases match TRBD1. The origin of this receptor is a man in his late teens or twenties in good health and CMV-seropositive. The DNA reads TGCGCCAGCAGCCTTACCACCGGGACAGGGGGCAACACAGATACGCAGTATTTT. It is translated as CASSLTTGTGGNTDTQYF.